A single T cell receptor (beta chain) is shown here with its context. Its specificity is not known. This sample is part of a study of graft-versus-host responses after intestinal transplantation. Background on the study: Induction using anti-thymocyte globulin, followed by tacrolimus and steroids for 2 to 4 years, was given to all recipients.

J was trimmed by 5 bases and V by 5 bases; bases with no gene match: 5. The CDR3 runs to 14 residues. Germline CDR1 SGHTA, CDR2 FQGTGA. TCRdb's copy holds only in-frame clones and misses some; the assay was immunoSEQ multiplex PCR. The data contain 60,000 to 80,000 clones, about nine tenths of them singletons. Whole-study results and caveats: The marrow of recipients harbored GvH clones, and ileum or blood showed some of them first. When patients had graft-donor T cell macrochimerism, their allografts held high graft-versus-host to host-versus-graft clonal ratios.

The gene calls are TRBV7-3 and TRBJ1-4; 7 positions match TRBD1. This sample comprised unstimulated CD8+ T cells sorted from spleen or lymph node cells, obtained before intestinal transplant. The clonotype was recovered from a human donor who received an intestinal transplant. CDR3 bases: TGTGCCAGCAGCGCCCAGGGGGTCAATGAAAAACTGTTTTTT. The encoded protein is CASSAQGVNEKLFF.